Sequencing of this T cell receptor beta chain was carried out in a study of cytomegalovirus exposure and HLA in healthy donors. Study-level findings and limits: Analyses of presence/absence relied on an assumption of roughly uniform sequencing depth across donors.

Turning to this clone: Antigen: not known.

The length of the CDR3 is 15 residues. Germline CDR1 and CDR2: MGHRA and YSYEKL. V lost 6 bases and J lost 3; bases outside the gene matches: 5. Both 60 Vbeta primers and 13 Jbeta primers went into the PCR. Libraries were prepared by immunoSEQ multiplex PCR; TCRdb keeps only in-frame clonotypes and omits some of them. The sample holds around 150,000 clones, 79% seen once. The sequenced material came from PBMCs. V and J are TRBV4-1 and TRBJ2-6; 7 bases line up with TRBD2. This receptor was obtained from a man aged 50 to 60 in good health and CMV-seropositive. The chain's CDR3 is CASRAIAGGANVLTF. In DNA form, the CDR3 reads TGCGCCAGCAGGGCGATAGCGGGTGGGGCCAACGTCCTGACTTTC.